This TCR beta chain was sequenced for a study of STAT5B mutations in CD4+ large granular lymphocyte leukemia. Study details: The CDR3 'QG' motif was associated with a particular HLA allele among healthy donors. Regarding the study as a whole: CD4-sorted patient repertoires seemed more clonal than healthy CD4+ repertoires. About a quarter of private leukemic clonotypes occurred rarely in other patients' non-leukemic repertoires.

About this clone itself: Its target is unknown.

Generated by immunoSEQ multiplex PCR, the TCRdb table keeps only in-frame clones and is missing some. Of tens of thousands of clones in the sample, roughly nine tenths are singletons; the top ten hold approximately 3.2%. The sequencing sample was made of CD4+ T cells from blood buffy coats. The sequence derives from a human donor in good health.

The CDR3 sequence is CASSLLGQGAQGLGSPLHF. The DNA for the CDR3 is TGCGCCAGCAGCTTGTTGGGACAGGGGGCGCAGGGCCTGGGTTCACCCCTCCACTTT. The gene calls are TRBV5-1 and TRBJ1-6, with 12 bases identical to TRBD1. Germline V gives CDR1 SGHRS, CDR2 YFSETQ. V was clipped by 1 base and J by 9 bases; unmatched bases: 14. The CDR3 runs 19 residues.